The entry below gives a single T cell receptor beta chain sequence along with its context. The sample is drawn from a study of identical twins. Via MiXCR, TCRdb re-called the 5' RACE reads, giving one row per CDR3 protein. In the table there are over 200,000 distinct CDR3 sequences, approximately 10% of which are singletons. The CDR3 sequence is 14 residues long. V dropped 4 bases and J dropped 4 bases, with 14 bases sitting between them. The germline V gene encodes CDR1 SGHNT and CDR2 YYREEE (reference sequence). The clonotype comes from a man aged 45-65 years in good health. Material: memory T cells sorted from blood. The chain carries TRBV5-4 and TRBJ1-2; D remains ambiguous. The CDR3 nucleotides read TGTGCCAGCAGCCCTACGGGGAAAGCCTATGGCTACACCTTC. Its translation is CASSPTGKAYGYTF.